This note documents a single T cell receptor beta chain sequence. Its antigen is unidentified. The data stem from a study of monozygotic twins with cystic fibrosis. Across the whole study: With about 15 PCR cycles, barcoded libraries came from around 2.9 micrograms of fragmented DNA.

Sequencing was performed with immunoSEQ multiplex PCR; in TCRdb, only in-frame clones are kept and a portion is missing. The repertoire includes tens of thousands of clones, about 97% of them detected once, and about 0.15% sits in the top ten. Per germline, CDR1 KGHSH and CDR2 LQKENI. The CDR3 consists of 11 residues. Trimming pared 3 bases from V and 5 bases from J, leaving 2 bases between. Regarding the study as a whole: V usage most resembled the co-twin in 13 of 16 pairs. Unrelated CF individuals shared fewer identical clonotypes than monozygotic CF twins. Clonality was generally low (median approximately 0.0094), higher in the most severe patients.

Sequenced material: blood. The origin of this receptor is a girl between 10 and 17 years old with cystic fibrosis. This chain links TRBV18 with TRBJ2-1; the D is unclear. CDR3 nucleotides: TGTGCCAGCTCACCGAACAATGAGCAGTTCTTC. Residues: CASSPNNEQFF.